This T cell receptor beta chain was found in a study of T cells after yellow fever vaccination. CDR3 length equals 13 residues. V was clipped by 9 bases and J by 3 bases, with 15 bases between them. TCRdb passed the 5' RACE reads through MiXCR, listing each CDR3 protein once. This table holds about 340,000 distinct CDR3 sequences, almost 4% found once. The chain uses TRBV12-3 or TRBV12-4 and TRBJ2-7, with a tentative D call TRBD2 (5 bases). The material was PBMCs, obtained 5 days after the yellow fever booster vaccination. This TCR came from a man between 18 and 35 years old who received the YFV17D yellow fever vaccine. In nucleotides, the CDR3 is TGTGCCAGTTCTGGTCCGGGAAACTACGAGCAGTACGTC. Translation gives CASSGPGNYEQYV.